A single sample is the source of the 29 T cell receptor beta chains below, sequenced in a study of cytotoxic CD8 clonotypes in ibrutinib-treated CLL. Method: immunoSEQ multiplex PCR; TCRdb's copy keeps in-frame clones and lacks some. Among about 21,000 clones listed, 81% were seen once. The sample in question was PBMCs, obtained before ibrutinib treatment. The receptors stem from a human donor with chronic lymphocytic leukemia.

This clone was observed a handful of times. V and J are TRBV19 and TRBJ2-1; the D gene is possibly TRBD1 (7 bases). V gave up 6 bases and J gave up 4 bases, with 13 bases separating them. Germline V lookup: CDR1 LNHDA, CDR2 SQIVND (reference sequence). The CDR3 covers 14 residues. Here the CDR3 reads CASRRDSQYNEQFF. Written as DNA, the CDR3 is TGTGCCAGTAGGCGGGACAGCCAATACAATGAGCAGTTCTTC.

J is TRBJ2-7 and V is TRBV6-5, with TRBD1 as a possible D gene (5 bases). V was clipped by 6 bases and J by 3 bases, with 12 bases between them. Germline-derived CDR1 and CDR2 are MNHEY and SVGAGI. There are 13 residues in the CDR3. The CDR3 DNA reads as TGTGCCAGCAGGGACAACTCAGTCTACGAGCAGTACTTC. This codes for CASRDNSVYEQYF.

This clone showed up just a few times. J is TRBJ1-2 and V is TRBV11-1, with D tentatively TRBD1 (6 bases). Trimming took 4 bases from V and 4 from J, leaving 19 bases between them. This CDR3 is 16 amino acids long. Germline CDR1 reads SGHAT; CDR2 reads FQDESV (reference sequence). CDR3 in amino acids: CASSSYGGAGGYGYTF. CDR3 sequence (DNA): TGTGCCAGCAGCTCGTACGGGGGGGCCGGAGGCTATGGCTACACCTTC.

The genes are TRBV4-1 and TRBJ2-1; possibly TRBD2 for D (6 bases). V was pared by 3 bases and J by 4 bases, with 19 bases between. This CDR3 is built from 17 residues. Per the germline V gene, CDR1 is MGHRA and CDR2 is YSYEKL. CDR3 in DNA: TGCGCCAGCAGCCAGTTCACTTCAGGACTACCGTACAATGAGCAGTTCTTC. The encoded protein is CASSQFTSGLPYNEQFF.

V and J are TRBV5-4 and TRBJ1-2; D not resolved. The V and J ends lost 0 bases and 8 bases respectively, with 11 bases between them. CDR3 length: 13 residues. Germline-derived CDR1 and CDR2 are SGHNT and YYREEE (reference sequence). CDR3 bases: TGTGCCAGCAGCTTGGACCCGAGCGGGGGCTACACCTTC. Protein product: CASSLDPSGGYTF.

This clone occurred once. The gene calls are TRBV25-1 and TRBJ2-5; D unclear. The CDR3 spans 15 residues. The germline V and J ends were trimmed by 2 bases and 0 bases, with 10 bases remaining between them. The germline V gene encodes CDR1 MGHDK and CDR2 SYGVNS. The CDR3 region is CASSEAGANQETQYF. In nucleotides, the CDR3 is TGTGCCAGCAGTGAAGCAGGAGCTAACCAAGAGACCCAGTACTTC.

The CDR3 spells CASSSRLSGANVLTF. The CDR3 nucleotides are TGTGCCAGCAGTTCCCGCCTTTCTGGGGCCAACGTCCTGACTTTC. The chain joins TRBV28 to TRBJ2-6; D remains ambiguous. V was pared by 4 bases and J by 1 base, with 8 bases between. The germline V gene encodes CDR1 MDHEN and CDR2 SYDVKM. This CDR3 has 15 amino acids.

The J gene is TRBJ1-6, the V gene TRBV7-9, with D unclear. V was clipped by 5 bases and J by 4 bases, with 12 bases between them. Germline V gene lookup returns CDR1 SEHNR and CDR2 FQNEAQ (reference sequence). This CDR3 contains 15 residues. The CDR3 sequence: CASSTHGRYNSPLHF. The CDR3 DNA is TGTGCCAGCAGCACGCACGGACGATATAATTCACCCCTCCACTTT.

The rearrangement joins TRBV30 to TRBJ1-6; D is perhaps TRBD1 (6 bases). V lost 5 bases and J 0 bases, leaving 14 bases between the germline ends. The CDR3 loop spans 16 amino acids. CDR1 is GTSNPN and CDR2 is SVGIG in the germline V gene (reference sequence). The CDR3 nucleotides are TGTGCCTGGCTAGACAGGCAGATCTCCTATAATTCACCCCTCCACTTT. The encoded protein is CAWLDRQISYNSPLHF.

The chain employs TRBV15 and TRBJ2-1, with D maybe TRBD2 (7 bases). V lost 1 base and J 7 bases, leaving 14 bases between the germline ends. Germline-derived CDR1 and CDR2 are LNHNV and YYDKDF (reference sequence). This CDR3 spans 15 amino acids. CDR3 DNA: TGTGCCACCAGCAGAGGGGGGGGGCCCGATAATGAGCAGTTCTTC. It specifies CATSRGGGPDNEQFF.

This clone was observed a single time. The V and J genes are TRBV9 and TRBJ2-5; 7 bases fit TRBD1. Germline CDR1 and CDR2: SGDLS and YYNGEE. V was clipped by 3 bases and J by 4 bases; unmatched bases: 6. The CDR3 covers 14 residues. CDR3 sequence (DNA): TGTGCCAGCAGCGGGACAGGTAGTATAGAGACCCAGTACTTC. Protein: CASSGTGSIETQYF.

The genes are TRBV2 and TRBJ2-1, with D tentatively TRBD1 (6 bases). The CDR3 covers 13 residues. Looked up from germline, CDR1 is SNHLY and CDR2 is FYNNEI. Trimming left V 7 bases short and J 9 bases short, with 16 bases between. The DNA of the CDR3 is TGTGCCAGCAAGGTGAGGGACAAGGGTGAGCAGTTCTTC. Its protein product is CASKVRDKGEQFF.

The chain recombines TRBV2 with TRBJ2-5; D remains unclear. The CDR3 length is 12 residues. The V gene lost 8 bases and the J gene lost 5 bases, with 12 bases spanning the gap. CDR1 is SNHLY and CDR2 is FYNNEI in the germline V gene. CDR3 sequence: CASGRVEETQYF. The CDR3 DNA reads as TGTGCCAGCGGTCGGGTGGAGGAGACCCAGTACTTC.

The CDR3 is CASSLGGTSTDTQYF. The CDR3 region has the DNA TGTGCCAGCAGCTTAGGCGGGACTAGCACAGATACGCAGTATTTT. The chain uses TRBV7-9 and TRBJ2-3, with D possibly being TRBD2 (6 bases). The CDR3 totals 15 residues. Germline-derived CDR1 and CDR2 are SEHNR and FQNEAQ (reference sequence). Trimming took 1 base from V and 0 from J, leaving 8 bases between them.

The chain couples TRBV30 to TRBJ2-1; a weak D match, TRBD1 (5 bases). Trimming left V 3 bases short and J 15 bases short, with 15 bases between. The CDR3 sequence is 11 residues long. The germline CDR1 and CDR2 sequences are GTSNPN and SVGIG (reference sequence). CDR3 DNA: TGTGCCTGGAGCAACGGGCCACAGGCGTTCTTC. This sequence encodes CAWSNGPQAFF.

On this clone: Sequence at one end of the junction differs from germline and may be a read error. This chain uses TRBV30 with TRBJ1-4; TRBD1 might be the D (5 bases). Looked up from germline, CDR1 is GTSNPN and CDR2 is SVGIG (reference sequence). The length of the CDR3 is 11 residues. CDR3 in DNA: TGTGCCTACGACGGCAGGGTTCGGCCCGTTTTT. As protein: CAYDGRVRPVF.

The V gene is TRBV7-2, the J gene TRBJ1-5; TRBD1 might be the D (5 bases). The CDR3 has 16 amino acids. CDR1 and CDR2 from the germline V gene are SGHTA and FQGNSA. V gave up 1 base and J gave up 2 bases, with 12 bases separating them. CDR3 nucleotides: TGTGCCAGCAGCTTAGTCCGGGGCAAAGGCAATCAGCCCCAGCATTTT. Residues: CASSLVRGKGNQPQHF.

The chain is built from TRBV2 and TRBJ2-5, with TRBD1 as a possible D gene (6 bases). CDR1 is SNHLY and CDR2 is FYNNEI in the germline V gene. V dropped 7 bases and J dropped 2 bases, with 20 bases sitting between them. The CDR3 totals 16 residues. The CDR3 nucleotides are TGTGCCAGCAAACATCAGCGTCGGGACACTCAAGAGACCCAGTACTTC. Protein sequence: CASKHQRRDTQETQYF.

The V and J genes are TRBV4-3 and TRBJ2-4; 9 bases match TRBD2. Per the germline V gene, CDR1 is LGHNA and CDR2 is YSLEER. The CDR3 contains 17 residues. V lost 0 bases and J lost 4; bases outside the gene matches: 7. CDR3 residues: CASSQDRASGVKNIQYF. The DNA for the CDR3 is TGCGCCAGCAGCCAAGATCGGGCTAGCGGGGTTAAAAACATTCAGTACTTC.

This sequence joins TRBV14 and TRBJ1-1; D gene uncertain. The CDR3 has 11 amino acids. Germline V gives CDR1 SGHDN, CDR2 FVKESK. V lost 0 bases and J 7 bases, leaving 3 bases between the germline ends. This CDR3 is CASSQDSEAFF. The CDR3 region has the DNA TGTGCCAGCAGCCAAGACAGTGAAGCTTTCTTT.

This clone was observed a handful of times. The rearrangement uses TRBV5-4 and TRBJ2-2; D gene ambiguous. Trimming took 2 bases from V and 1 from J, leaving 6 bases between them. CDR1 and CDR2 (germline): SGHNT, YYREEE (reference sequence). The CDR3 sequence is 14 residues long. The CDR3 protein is CASSLVGNTGELFF. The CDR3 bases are TGTGCCAGCAGCTTAGTAGGGAACACCGGGGAGCTGTTTTTT.

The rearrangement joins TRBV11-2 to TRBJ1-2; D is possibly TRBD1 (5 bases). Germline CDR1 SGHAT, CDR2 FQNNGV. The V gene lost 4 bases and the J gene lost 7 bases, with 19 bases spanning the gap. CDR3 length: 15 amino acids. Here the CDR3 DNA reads TGTGCCAGCAGCTACCCCCGGGGGGGGTACGCTGGCTACACCTTC. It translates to CASSYPRGGYAGYTF.

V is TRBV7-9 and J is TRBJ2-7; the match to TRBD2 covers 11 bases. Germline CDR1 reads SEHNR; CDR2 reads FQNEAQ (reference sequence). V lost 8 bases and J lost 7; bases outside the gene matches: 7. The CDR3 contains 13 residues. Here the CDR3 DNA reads TGTGCCAGCCAAACTAGCGGGGGTATGGAGCAGTACTTC. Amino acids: CASQTSGGMEQYF.

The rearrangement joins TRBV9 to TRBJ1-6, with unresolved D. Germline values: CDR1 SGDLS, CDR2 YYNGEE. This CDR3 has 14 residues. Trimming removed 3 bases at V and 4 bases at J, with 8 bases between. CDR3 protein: CASSDYRYNSPLHF. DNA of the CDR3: TGTGCCAGCAGCGACTACAGATATAATTCACCCCTCCACTTT. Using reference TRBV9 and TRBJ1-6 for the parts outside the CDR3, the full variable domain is DSGVTQTPKHLITATGQRVTLRCSPRSGDLSVYWYQQSLDQGLQFLIQYYNGEERAKGNILERFSAQQFPDLHSELNLSSLELGDSALYFCASSDYRYNSPLHFGNGTRLTVT.

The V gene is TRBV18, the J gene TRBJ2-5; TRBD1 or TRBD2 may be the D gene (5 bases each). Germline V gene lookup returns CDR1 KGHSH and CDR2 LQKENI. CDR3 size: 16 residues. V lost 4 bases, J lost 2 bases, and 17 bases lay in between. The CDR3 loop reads CASSLPRGRTQETQYF. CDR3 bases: TGTGCCAGCTCACTACCACGGGGACGGACTCAAGAGACCCAGTACTTC.

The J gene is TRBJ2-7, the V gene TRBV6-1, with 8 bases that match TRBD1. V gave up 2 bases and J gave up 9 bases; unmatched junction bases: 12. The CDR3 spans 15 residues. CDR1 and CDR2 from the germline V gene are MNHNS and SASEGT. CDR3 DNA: TGTGCCAGCAGTGAAACCGGGACAGGACTACGAGGGCAGTACTTC. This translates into CASSETGTGLRGQYF.

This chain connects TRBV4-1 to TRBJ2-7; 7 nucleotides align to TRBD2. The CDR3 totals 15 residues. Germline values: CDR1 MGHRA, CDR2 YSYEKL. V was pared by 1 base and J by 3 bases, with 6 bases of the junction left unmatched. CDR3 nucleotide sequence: TGCGCCAGCAGCCAAGGGGCTAGCGGTTTCTACGAGCAGTACTTC. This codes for CASSQGASGFYEQYF.

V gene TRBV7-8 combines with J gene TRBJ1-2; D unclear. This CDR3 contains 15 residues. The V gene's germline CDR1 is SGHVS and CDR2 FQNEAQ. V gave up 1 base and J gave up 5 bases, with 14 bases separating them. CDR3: CASSLDFGQAYGYTF. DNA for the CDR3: TGTGCCAGCAGCTTAGATTTTGGGCAGGCATATGGCTACACCTTC.

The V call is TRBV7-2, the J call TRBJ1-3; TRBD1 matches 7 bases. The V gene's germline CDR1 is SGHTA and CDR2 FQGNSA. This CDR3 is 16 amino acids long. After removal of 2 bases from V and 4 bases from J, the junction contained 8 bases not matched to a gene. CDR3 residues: CASSLFKGAPGNTIYF. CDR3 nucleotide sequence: TGTGCCAGCAGCTTATTTAAGGGGGCGCCAGGAAACACCATATATTTT.